This T cell receptor (beta chain) was recovered during a study of memory CD4+ T cells and cytomegalovirus serostatus. General study results and limits: The CMV-associated TCR signature appears largely within the CD4+ memory repertoire.

This table comes from immunoSEQ multiplex PCR, and its TCRdb copy is limited to in-frame clones, with some not included. The profile shows more than 45,000 clones, approximately 80% of them singletons. For this clone: The antigen is unknown.

Single viable CD3+CD4+CD8-CD45RO+ cells were sorted as the memory CD4+ T cells. CDR3 size: 14 residues. Germline V gives CDR1 MNHEY, CDR2 SMNVEV (reference sequence). The V gene end was trimmed by 5 bases and the J gene end by 5 bases; junction bases not matched to a gene: 5. J is TRBJ1-4 and V is TRBV27; 7 nucleotides line up with TRBD1. The sample comprised memory CD4+ T cells from blood. This clonotype originated in an adult in good health and CMV-seronegative. CDR3 coding DNA: TGTGCCAGCAGTCCGGGACAGCCAAATGAAAAACTGTTTTTT. As protein: CASSPGQPNEKLFF.